This T cell receptor (beta chain) is drawn from a study of T cell repertoires in aging, cancer and after chemotherapy. About the study: Donors were grouped into six age bands spanning 30 or younger through 70 or older.

Study-wide results and caveats: Untreated cancer patients had significantly lower blood TCR diversity than age-matched healthy donors.

A mixed TRB-A/B primer pool amplified rearranged TRB by multiplex touch-down PCR. TCRdb used MiXCR to reprocess the multiplex PCR reads, holding one entry per CDR3 protein. Here the sample spans thousands of distinct CDR3 sequences, about 56% being singletons. Amplification of TCR beta used genomic DNA extracted from peripheral blood. Details on this clonotype: Its antigen remains unknown.

This CDR3 is built from 15 residues. The germline gives CDR1 MDHEN, CDR2 SYDVKM. Trimming removed 5 bases from V and 2 bases from J; junction bases left unmatched: 7. This receptor was identified in a human donor with a solid tumor. V usage is TRBV28 and J usage is TRBJ2-7; 9 nucleotides agree with TRBD1. Sequencing used blood. CDR3 loop: CASSAPGQGAYEQYF. CDR3 sequence (DNA): TGTGCCAGCAGTGCCCCGGGACAGGGAGCCTACGAGCAGTACTTC.